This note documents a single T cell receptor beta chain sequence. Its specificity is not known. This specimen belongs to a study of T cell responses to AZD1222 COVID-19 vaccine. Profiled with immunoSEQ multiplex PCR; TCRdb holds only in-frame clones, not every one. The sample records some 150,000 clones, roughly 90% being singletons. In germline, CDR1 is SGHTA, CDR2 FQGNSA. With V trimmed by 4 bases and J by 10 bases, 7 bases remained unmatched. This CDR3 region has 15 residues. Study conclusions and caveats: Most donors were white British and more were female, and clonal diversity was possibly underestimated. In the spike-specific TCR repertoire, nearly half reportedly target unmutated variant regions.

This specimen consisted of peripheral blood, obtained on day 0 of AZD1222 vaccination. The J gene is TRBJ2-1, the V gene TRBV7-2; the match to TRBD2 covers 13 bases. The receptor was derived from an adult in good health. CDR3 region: CASSSTSGGVKEQFF. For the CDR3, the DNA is TGTGCCAGCAGCTCAACTAGCGGGGGGGTGAAGGAGCAGTTCTTC.